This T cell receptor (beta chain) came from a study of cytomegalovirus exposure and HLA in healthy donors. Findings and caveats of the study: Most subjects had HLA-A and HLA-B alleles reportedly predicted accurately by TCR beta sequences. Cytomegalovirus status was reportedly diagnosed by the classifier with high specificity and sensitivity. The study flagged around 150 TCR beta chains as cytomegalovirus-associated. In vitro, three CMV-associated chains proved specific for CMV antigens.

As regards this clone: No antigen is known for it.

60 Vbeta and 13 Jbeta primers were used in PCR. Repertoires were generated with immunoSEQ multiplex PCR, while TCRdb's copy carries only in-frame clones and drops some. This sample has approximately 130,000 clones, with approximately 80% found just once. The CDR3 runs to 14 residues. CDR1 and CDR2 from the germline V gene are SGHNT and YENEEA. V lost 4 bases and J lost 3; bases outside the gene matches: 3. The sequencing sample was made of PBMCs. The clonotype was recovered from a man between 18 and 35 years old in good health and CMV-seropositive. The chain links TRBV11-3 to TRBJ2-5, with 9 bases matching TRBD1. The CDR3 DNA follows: TGTGCCAGCAGCTCCCGGGACAGGGAAGAGACCCAGTACTTC. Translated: CASSSRDREETQYF.